This T cell receptor (beta chain) originates from a study of cytomegalovirus exposure and HLA in healthy donors. Whole-study context: A prior analysis found 117 million unique TCR beta sequences from 150 million to 200 million T cells.

CDR1 SGHRS and CDR2 YFSETQ come from the germline V gene. This CDR3 comprises 15 residues. Trimming took 5 bases from V and 9 from J; bases not matched to a gene: 10. Use of 60 Vbeta and 13 Jbeta primers characterized the PCR. Sequenced by immunoSEQ multiplex PCR; TCRdb stores in-frame clones only, minus some. The table has roughly 55,000 clones, 60% to 80% seen once. Study-level points and caveats: Analyses of presence/absence relied on an assumption of roughly uniform sequencing depth across donors. Later genetic work tied a missense DCLRE1C variant to beta-chain V and J trimming.

This clone has only one observation. The target antigen is unknown. The J gene is TRBJ2-1, the V gene TRBV5-1; 11 bases align to TRBD2. This TCR was sampled from a female donor in good health and CMV-seronegative. Sequenced input: PBMCs. The CDR3 spells CASRGVGLAGGEQFF. DNA for the CDR3: TGCGCCAGCAGGGGGGTTGGACTAGCGGGCGGTGAGCAGTTCTTC.